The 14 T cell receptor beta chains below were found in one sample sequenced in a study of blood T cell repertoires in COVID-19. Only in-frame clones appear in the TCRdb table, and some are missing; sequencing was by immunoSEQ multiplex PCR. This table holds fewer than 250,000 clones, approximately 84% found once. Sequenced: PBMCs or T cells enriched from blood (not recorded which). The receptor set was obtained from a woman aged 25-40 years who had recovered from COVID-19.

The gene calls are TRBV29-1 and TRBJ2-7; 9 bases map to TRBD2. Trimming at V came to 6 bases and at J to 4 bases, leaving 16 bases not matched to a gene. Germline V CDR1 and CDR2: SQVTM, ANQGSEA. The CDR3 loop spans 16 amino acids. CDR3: CSVTPSRASGDYEQYF. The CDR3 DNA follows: TGCAGCGTGACCCCCAGTCGTGCTAGCGGGGATTACGAGCAGTACTTC.

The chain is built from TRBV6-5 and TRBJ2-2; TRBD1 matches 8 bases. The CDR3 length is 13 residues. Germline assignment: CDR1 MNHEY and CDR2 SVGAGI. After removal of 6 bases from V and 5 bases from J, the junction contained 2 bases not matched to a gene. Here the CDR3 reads CASRTGVTGELFF. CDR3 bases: TGTGCCAGCAGGACAGGGGTGACCGGGGAGCTGTTTTTT.

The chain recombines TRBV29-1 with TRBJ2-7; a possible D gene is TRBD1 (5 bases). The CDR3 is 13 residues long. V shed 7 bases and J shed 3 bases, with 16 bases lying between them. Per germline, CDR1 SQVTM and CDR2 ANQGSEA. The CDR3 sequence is CSATHAGIYEQYF. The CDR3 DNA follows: TGCAGCGCAACGCACGCAGGGATCTACGAGCAGTACTTC.

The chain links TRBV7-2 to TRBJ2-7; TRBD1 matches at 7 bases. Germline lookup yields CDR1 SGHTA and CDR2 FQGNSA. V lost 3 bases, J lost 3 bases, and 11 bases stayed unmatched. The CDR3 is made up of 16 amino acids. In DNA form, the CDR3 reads TGTGCCAGCAGCTTGACAGGGTTAGGAATTCTCTACGAGCAGTACTTC. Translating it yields CASSLTGLGILYEQYF.

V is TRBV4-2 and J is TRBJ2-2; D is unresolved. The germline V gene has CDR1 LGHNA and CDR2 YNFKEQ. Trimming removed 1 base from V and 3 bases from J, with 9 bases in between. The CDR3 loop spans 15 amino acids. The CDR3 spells CASSQGVGDTGELFF. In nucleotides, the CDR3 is TGTGCCAGCAGCCAAGGCGTTGGAGACACCGGGGAGCTGTTTTTT.

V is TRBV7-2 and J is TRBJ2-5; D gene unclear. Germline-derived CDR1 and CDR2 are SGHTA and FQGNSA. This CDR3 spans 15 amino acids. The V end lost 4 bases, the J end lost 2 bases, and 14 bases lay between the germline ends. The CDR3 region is CASSSSGRIQETQYF. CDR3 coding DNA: TGTGCCAGCAGCTCCTCTGGGCGAATACAAGAGACCCAGTACTTC.

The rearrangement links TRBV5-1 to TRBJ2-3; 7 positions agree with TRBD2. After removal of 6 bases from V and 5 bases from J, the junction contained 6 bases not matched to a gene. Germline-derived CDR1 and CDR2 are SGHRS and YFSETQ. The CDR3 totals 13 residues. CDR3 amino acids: CASTLRGGDTQYF. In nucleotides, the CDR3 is TGCGCCAGCACTCTACGCGGGGGAGATACGCAGTATTTT.

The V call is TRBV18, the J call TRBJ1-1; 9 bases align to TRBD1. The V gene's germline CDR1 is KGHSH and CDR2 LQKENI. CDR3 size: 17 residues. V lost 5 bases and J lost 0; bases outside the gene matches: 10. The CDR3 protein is CASSKQGAKNMNTEAFF. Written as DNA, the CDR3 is TGTGCCAGCTCAAAACAGGGGGCTAAGAACATGAACACTGAAGCTTTCTTT. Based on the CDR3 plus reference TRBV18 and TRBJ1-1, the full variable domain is NAGVMQNPRHLVRRRGQEARLRCSPMKGHSHVYWYRQLPEEGLKFMVYLQKENIIDESGMPKERFSAEFPKEGPSILRIQQVVRGDSAAYFCASSKQGAKNMNTEAFFGQGTRLTVV.

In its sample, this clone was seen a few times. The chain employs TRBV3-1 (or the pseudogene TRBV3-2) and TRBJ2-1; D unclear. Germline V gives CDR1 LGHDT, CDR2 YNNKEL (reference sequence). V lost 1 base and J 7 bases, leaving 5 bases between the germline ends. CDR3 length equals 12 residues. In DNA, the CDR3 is TGTGCCAGCAGCCAAGTAGTAAATGAGCAGTTCTTC. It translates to CASSQVVNEQFF.

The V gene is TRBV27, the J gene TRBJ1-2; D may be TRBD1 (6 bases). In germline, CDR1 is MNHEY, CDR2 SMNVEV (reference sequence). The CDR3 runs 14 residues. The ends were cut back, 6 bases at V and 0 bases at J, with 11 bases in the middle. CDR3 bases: TGTGCCAGCAGCGGACAGAGAGCTAACTATGGCTACACCTTC. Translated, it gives CASSGQRANYGYTF.

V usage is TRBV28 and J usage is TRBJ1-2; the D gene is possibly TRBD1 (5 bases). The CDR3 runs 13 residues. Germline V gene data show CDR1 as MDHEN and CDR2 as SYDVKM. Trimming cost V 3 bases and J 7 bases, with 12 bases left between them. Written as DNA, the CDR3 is TGTGCCAGCAGTTTTTCAGGGTATGGTGGCTACACCTTC. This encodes CASSFSGYGGYTF.

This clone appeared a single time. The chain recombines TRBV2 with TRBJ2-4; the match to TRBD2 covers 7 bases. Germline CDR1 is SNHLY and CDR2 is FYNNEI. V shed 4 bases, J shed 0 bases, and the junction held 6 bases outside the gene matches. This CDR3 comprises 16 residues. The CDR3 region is CASSGGGSLAKNIQYF. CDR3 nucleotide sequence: TGTGCCAGCAGTGGGGGAGGGTCTTTAGCCAAAAACATTCAGTACTTC.

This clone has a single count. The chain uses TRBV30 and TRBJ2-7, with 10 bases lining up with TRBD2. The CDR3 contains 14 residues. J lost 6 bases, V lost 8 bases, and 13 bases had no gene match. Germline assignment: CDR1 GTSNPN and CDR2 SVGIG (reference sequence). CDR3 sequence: CASGTSGIIIEQYF. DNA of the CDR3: TGTGCCAGTGGAACTAGCGGGATTATAATCGAGCAGTACTTC.

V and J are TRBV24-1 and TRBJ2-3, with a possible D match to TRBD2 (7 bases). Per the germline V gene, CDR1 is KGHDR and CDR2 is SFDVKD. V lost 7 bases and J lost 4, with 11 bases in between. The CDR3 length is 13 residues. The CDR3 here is CATRGGLPDTQYF. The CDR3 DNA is TGTGCCACCAGGGGGGGGCTCCCAGATACGCAGTATTTT.